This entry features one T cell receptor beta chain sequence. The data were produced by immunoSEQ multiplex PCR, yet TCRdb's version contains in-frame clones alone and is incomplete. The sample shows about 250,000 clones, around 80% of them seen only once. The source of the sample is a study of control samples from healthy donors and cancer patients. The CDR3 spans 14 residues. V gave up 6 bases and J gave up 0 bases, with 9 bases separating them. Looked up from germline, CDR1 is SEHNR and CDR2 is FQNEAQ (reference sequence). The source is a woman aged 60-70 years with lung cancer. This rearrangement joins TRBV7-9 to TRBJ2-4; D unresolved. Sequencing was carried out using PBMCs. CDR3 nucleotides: TGTGCCAGCAGTCAGGAGCTAGCCAAAAACATTCAGTACTTC. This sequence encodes CASSQELAKNIQYF. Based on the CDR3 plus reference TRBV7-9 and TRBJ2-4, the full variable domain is DTGVSQNPRHKITKRGQNVTFRCDPISEHNRLYWYRQTLGQGPEFLTYFQNEAQLEKSRLLSDRFSAERPKGSFSTLEIQRTEQGDSAMYLCASSQELAKNIQYFGAGTRLSVL.